The clone carrying this T cell receptor beta chain was observed many times. The authors amplified TCR beta CDR3 regions, and they did so from RNA transcripts for repertoire sequencing. First-round RT-PCR employed HTBI primers, with a second-round multiplex PCR after it. TCRdb redid the calling of the multiplex PCR reads with MiXCR, one entry per CDR3 protein. Of about 1.1 million distinct CDR3 sequences in the sample, about 35% were seen once. The sample originates from a study of Graves' ophthalmopathy and Graves' hyperthyroidism. V lost 3 bases and J 1 base, leaving 7 bases between the germline ends. The germline gives CDR1 LNHNV, CDR2 YYDKDF (reference sequence). The CDR3 contains 14 residues.

Sequences were obtained from peripheral blood or thyroid tissue (not recorded which). The rearrangement uses TRBV15 and TRBJ1-5; D uncertain. This clonotype was obtained from an adult man with Graves' hyperthyroidism. The CDR3 loop is CATSRTVSNQPQHF. As DNA, the CDR3 is TGTGCCACCAGCAGGACGGTGAGCAATCAGCCCCAGCATTTT.